The rows below give T cell receptor beta chains drawn from one sample of a study of blood T cells in healthy people across ages. Each CDR3 protein gets one entry after TCRdb re-called the 5' RACE reads with MiXCR. This sample yields 550,000 to 750,000 distinct CDR3 sequences, of which around 21% are seen a single time; approximately 3.7% belongs to the top ten. The sample taken for sequencing was blood. Source of these receptors: a man in his 70s in good health. Each CDR3 is given with its conserved first and last residue. The order of the fields is J gene, D gene, V gene, clone size, CDR3 protein, CDR3 DNA. The D gene is left open where the match is weak. Clone size is stated in some rows and not others, as once, few, many or a class when expanded.

j_gene: TRBJ2-6
d_gene: TRBD1
v_gene: TRBV4-2
abundance: .
CDR3aa: CASSQVAGRGLSGANVLTF
CDR3nt: TGTGCCAGCAGCCAAGTAGCCGGCAGGGGGCTCTCTGGGGCCAACGTCCTGACTTTC

j_gene: TRBJ1-5
d_gene: TRBD1
v_gene: TRBV19
abundance: .
CDR3aa: CASSPRQGSSQPQHF
CDR3nt: TGTGCCAGTAGCCCCAGACAGGGTAGCAGTCAGCCCCAGCATTTT

j_gene: TRBJ1-5
d_gene: .
v_gene: TRBV30
abundance: .
CDR3aa: CAWSTGNQPQHF
CDR3nt: TGTGCCTGGAGTACTGGGAATCAGCCCCAGCATTTT

j_gene: TRBJ2-1
d_gene: TRBD2
v_gene: TRBV11-2
abundance: few
CDR3aa: CASSFRPGGPSYNEQFF
CDR3nt: TGTGCCAGCAGCTTCCGACCGGGAGGACCCTCCTACAATGAGCAGTTCTTC

j_gene: TRBJ2-3
d_gene: .
v_gene: TRBV4-2
abundance: few
CDR3aa: CASSSSLGDTQYF
CDR3nt: TGTGCCAGCAGCTCCAGCCTCGGTGATACGCAGTATTTT

j_gene: TRBJ2-7
d_gene: .
v_gene: TRBV7-2
abundance: many
CDR3aa: CASSLAYHEQYF
CDR3nt: TGTGCCAGCAGCTTAGCGTACCACGAGCAGTACTTC

j_gene: TRBJ2-5
d_gene: .
v_gene: TRBV5-1
abundance: many
CDR3aa: CASSPRIGETQYF
CDR3nt: TGCGCCAGCAGCCCTCGCATCGGAGAGACCCAGTACTTC

j_gene: TRBJ2-5
d_gene: .
v_gene: TRBV2
abundance: many
CDR3aa: CASSGGAGETQYF
CDR3nt: TGTGCCAGCAGCGGAGGGGCTGGAGAGACCCAGTACTTC

j_gene: TRBJ2-2
d_gene: .
v_gene: TRBV5-1
abundance: .
CDR3aa: CASSLGASALDTGELFF
CDR3nt: TGCGCCAGCAGCTTGGGAGCTAGCGCCCTAGACACCGGGGAGCTGTTTTTT

j_gene: TRBJ2-7
d_gene: TRBD2
v_gene: TRBV15
abundance: few
CDR3aa: CATSRGGGGRTYEQYF
CDR3nt: TGTGCCACCAGCAGAGGCGGGGGCGGGAGGACCTACGAGCAGTACTTC

j_gene: TRBJ1-1
d_gene: TRBD1
v_gene: TRBV5-1
abundance: .
CDR3aa: CASSGDAGQGIMNTEAFF
CDR3nt: TGCGCCAGCAGCGGGGATGCGGGACAGGGTATCATGAACACTGAAGCTTTCTTT

j_gene: TRBJ2-7
d_gene: TRBD2
v_gene: TRBV2
abundance: few
CDR3aa: CASSEALLAGGYSYEQYF
CDR3nt: TGTGCCAGCAGTGAAGCGTTACTAGCGGGAGGCTACTCCTACGAGCAGTACTTC

j_gene: TRBJ2-3
d_gene: .
v_gene: TRBV20-1
abundance: few
CDR3aa: CSARDWSNTDTQYF
CDR3nt: TGCAGTGCTAGAGATTGGTCGAACACAGATACGCAGTATTTT

j_gene: TRBJ2-5
d_gene: .
v_gene: TRBV28
abundance: many
CDR3aa: CASSFEEDQETQYF
CDR3nt: TGTGCCAGCAGTTTTGAGGAGGACCAAGAGACCCAGTACTTC

j_gene: TRBJ2-5
d_gene: .
v_gene: TRBV5-1
abundance: .
CDR3aa: CASSLSLEGQETQYF
CDR3nt: TGCGCCAGCAGCTTGAGTCTAGAAGGGCAAGAGACCCAGTACTTC

j_gene: TRBJ2-1
d_gene: TRBD1
v_gene: TRBV11-2
abundance: few
CDR3aa: CASSLDRQGGNEQFF
CDR3nt: TGTGCCAGCAGCTTAGATCGACAGGGGGGCAATGAGCAGTTCTTC

j_gene: TRBJ2-7
d_gene: TRBD2
v_gene: TRBV29-1
abundance: many
CDR3aa: CSVWTSGTNYEQYF
CDR3nt: TGCAGCGTCTGGACTAGCGGGACCAACTACGAGCAGTACTTC

j_gene: TRBJ1-6
d_gene: .
v_gene: TRBV12-3/TRBV12-4
abundance: few
CDR3aa: CASSLRGGDSPLHF
CDR3nt: TGTGCCAGCAGTCTCAGGGGAGGTGATTCACCCCTCCACTTT

j_gene: TRBJ1-1
d_gene: TRBD1
v_gene: TRBV6-2/TRBV6-3
abundance: few
CDR3aa: CASSSWTGLNTGAFF
CDR3nt: TGTGCCAGCAGTTCCTGGACAGGCTTGAACACTGGAGCTTTCTTT

j_gene: TRBJ2-3
d_gene: TRBD1
v_gene: TRBV5-8
abundance: .
CDR3aa: CASSSPRQGPTDTQYF
CDR3nt: TGTGCCAGCAGCTCACCCAGACAGGGGCCCACAGATACGCAGTATTTT

j_gene: TRBJ2-3
d_gene: .
v_gene: TRBV3-1
abundance: .
CDR3aa: CASSQESAVIGIDTQYF
CDR3nt: TGTGCCAGCAGCCAAGAGTCGGCGGTAATAGGGATTGATACGCAGTATTTT

j_gene: TRBJ2-5
d_gene: .
v_gene: TRBV28
abundance: .
CDR3aa: CASTEGHEWTQYF
CDR3nt: TGTGCCAGCACCGAAGGCCACGAGTGGACCCAGTACTTC

j_gene: TRBJ1-3
d_gene: .
v_gene: TRBV25-1
abundance: .
CDR3aa: CASSGWGADSGNTIYF
CDR3nt: TGTGCCAGCAGTGGTTGGGGGGCCGACTCTGGAAACACCATATATTTT

j_gene: TRBJ2-6
d_gene: .
v_gene: TRBV2
abundance: .
CDR3aa: CASLGGANVLTF
CDR3nt: TGTGCCAGCTTAGGAGGGGCCAACGTCCTGACTTTC

j_gene: TRBJ1-1
d_gene: TRBD1
v_gene: TRBV5-1
abundance: few
CDR3aa: CASSFGTGKVNEAFF
CDR3nt: TGCGCCAGCAGCTTTGGGACAGGGAAGGTTAATGAAGCTTTCTTT

j_gene: TRBJ2-3
d_gene: .
v_gene: TRBV27
abundance: once
CDR3aa: CASRSQGKDTQYF
CDR3nt: TGTGCCAGCAGATCTCAGGGGAAAGATACGCAGTATTTT

j_gene: TRBJ1-2
d_gene: .
v_gene: TRBV5-4
abundance: .
CDR3aa: CASSSGRDTAYGYTF
CDR3nt: TGTGCCAGCAGCTCCGGCAGGGATACCGCCTATGGCTACACCTTC

j_gene: TRBJ2-1
d_gene: TRBD2
v_gene: TRBV11-2
abundance: few
CDR3aa: CASSGWLAGSTRNEQFF
CDR3nt: TGTGCCAGCAGCGGCTGGTTAGCGGGTAGTACAAGGAATGAGCAGTTCTTC

j_gene: TRBJ1-4
d_gene: TRBD1
v_gene: TRBV2
abundance: few
CDR3aa: CASSKQGRLTNEKLFF
CDR3nt: TGTGCCAGCAGCAAACAGGGGCGCCTTACTAATGAAAAACTGTTTTTT

j_gene: TRBJ1-6
d_gene: TRBD1
v_gene: TRBV6-5
abundance: .
CDR3aa: CASSWDRGPSPLHF
CDR3nt: TGTGCCAGCAGCTGGGACAGGGGGCCCTCACCCCTCCACTTT

j_gene: TRBJ2-7
d_gene: TRBD2
v_gene: TRBV2
abundance: few
CDR3aa: CASNRVVASGRPEQYF
CDR3nt: TGTGCCAGCAATAGGGTTGTAGCTAGCGGGAGACCCGAGCAGTACTTC

j_gene: TRBJ2-2
d_gene: .
v_gene: TRBV9
abundance: .
CDR3aa: CASSVEVAGELFF
CDR3nt: TGTGCCAGCAGCGTAGAAGTGGCCGGGGAGCTGTTTTTT

j_gene: TRBJ2-5
d_gene: .
v_gene: TRBV28
abundance: .
CDR3aa: CASSSTPVETQYF
CDR3nt: TGTGCCAGCAGTTCAACCCCTGTAGAGACCCAGTACTTC

j_gene: TRBJ2-3
d_gene: .
v_gene: TRBV27
abundance: .
CDR3aa: CASGPLGISTDTQYF
CDR3nt: TGTGCCAGCGGCCCTTTGGGGATAAGTACAGATACGCAGTATTTT

j_gene: TRBJ2-1
d_gene: .
v_gene: TRBV5-5
abundance: .
CDR3aa: CASSFLGRSYNEQFF
CDR3nt: TGTGCCAGCAGCTTCTTAGGCCGCTCCTACAATGAGCAGTTCTTC

j_gene: TRBJ2-1
d_gene: .
v_gene: TRBV4-3
abundance: .
CDR3aa: CASSQDRDPSNEQFF
CDR3nt: TGCGCCAGCAGCCAAGATCGAGATCCCAGCAATGAGCAGTTCTTC

j_gene: TRBJ2-3
d_gene: .
v_gene: TRBV28
abundance: few
CDR3aa: CASSLAYRTDTQYF
CDR3nt: TGTGCCAGCAGTTTGGCATACCGCACAGATACGCAGTATTTT

j_gene: TRBJ2-3
d_gene: .
v_gene: TRBV7-3
abundance: many
CDR3aa: CASSLESTSTDTQYF
CDR3nt: TGTGCCAGCAGCTTGGAGTCCACTAGCACAGATACGCAGTATTTT

j_gene: TRBJ2-7
d_gene: TRBD2
v_gene: TRBV7-2
abundance: .
CDR3aa: CTSRTSGGSYEQYF
CDR3nt: TGTACCAGCAGGACTAGCGGGGGCTCCTACGAGCAGTACTTC

j_gene: TRBJ2-7
d_gene: TRBD2
v_gene: TRBV11-1
abundance: .
CDR3aa: CASSATSGVYEQYF
CDR3nt: TGTGCCAGCAGCGCGACTAGCGGGGTCTACGAGCAGTACTTC

j_gene: TRBJ2-7
d_gene: .
v_gene: TRBV7-2
abundance: .
CDR3aa: CASSLGGGGGVLEQYF
CDR3nt: TGTGCCAGCAGCTTAGGTGGGGGAGGGGGAGTCCTCGAGCAGTACTTC

j_gene: TRBJ2-1
d_gene: TRBD2
v_gene: TRBV30
abundance: few
CDR3aa: CAWRLAGGYNEQFF
CDR3nt: TGTGCCTGGAGACTAGCGGGAGGGTACAATGAGCAGTTCTTC

j_gene: TRBJ2-7
d_gene: .
v_gene: TRBV18
abundance: .
CDR3aa: CASSPSVGEQYF
CDR3nt: TGTGCCAGCTCACCAAGCGTAGGTGAGCAGTACTTC

j_gene: TRBJ2-4
d_gene: .
v_gene: TRBV7-9
abundance: .
CDR3aa: CASSLLSWDDVGNIQYF
CDR3nt: TGTGCCAGCAGCTTACTATCGTGGGACGACGTGGGAAACATTCAGTACTTC

j_gene: TRBJ1-4
d_gene: .
v_gene: TRBV7-9
abundance: .
CDR3aa: CASSSDGPNEKLFF
CDR3nt: TGTGCCAGCAGTTCAGACGGACCTAATGAAAAACTGTTTTTT

j_gene: TRBJ2-3
d_gene: TRBD1
v_gene: TRBV24-1
abundance: few
CDR3aa: CATSDQGASRTDTQYF
CDR3nt: TGTGCCACCAGTGATCAGGGGGCGAGTAGGACAGATACGCAGTATTTT

j_gene: TRBJ2-7
d_gene: TRBD2
v_gene: TRBV7-2
abundance: few
CDR3aa: CASSLRLAGPYEQYF
CDR3nt: TGTGCCAGCAGCTTACGACTAGCGGGACCCTACGAGCAGTACTTC

j_gene: TRBJ2-1
d_gene: TRBD2
v_gene: TRBV20-1
abundance: .
CDR3aa: CSARRGGLAGPPSYNEQFF
CDR3nt: TGCAGTGCTAGAAGAGGTGGCCTAGCGGGACCACCGTCCTACAATGAGCAGTTCTTC

j_gene: TRBJ1-1
d_gene: .
v_gene: TRBV7-2
abundance: few
CDR3aa: CASSFTWSEAFF
CDR3nt: TGTGCCAGCAGCTTTACGTGGTCTGAAGCTTTCTTT

j_gene: TRBJ2-1
d_gene: .
v_gene: TRBV6-2/TRBV6-3
abundance: .
CDR3aa: CASSSGGKGGNEQFF
CDR3nt: TGTGCCAGCAGTTCTGGGGGCAAGGGGGGGAATGAGCAGTTCTTC

j_gene: TRBJ2-4
d_gene: TRBD2
v_gene: TRBV7-8
abundance: once
CDR3aa: CASSLGSGGSKDIQYF
CDR3nt: TGTGCCAGCAGCTTGGGCTCGGGGGGGAGCAAGGACATTCAGTACTTC

j_gene: TRBJ2-3
d_gene: .
v_gene: TRBV14
abundance: once
CDR3aa: CASSVDYTNTQYF
CDR3nt: TGTGCCAGCAGCGTAGACTACACAAATACGCAGTATTTT

j_gene: TRBJ2-2
d_gene: .
v_gene: TRBV20-1
abundance: few
CDR3aa: CSARTGQTGELFF
CDR3nt: TGCAGTGCTAGAACTGGACAGACCGGGGAGCTGTTTTTT

j_gene: TRBJ2-1
d_gene: .
v_gene: TRBV6-2/TRBV6-3
abundance: many
CDR3aa: CASSYDGHLYNEQFF
CDR3nt: TGTGCCAGCAGTTACGATGGACACCTATACAATGAGCAGTTCTTC